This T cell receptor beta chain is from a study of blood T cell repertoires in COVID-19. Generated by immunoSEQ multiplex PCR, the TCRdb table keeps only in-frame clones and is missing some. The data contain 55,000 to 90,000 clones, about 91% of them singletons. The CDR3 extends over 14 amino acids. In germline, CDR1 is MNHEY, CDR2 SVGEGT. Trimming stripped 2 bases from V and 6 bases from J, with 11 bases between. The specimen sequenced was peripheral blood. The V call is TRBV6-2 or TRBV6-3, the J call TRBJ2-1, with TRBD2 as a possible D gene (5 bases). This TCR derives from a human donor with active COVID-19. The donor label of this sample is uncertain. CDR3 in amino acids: CASSYGRSGNEQFF. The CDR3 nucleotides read TGTGCCAGCAGTTACGGGAGATCGGGCAATGAGCAGTTCTTC.